A single sample is the source of the 3 T cell receptor beta chains below, sequenced in a study of blood T cell repertoires in COVID-19. Produced via immunoSEQ multiplex PCR; TCRdb's table is partial and in-frame only. The sample includes more than 200,000 clones, about nine tenths of them seen just once. The material sequenced was peripheral blood. The receptor set was obtained from a man over 45 with COVID-19, enrolled during active disease.

Concerning this clone: Other DNA sequences within the sample encode an identical CDR3. The J gene is TRBJ2-3, the V gene TRBV27; no definite D call. V was trimmed by 3 bases and J by 1 base, leaving 5 bases between them. Germline V CDR1 and CDR2: MNHEY, SMNVEV (reference sequence). The CDR3 extends over 13 amino acids. The CDR3 sequence is CASSFSGTDTQYF. The CDR3 DNA reads TGTGCCAGCAGTTTTTCCGGCACAGATACGCAGTATTTT.

The chain links TRBV7-8 to TRBJ2-3, with D possibly TRBD2 on 6 matching bases. The CDR3 has 14 amino acids. V was trimmed by 5 bases and J by 2 bases, leaving 11 bases between them. Germline V lookup: CDR1 SGHVS, CDR2 FQNEAQ. CDR3 bases: TGTGCCAGCAGCCGGGACTTACACACAGATACGCAGTATTTT. Protein: CASSRDLHTDTQYF.

This rearrangement joins TRBV27 to TRBJ1-1; D is unresolved. Trimming took off 5 bases at V and 1 base at J, with 11 bases between the two ends. From germline, CDR1 is MNHEY and CDR2 SMNVEV (reference sequence). This CDR3 is built from 14 residues. CDR3 sequence (DNA): TGTGCCAGCAGTCGGGAAGGGAGGAACACTGAAGCTTTCTTT. Translated: CASSREGRNTEAFF.